Listed here is a single T cell receptor beta chain. The antigen remains undetermined. The sample is drawn from a study of T cell responses to AZD1222 COVID-19 vaccine. Findings and caveats of the study: Clonal diversity was possibly underestimated, and the donors were mostly white British, with more females. Spike as a whole was targeted by vaccine-associated CD4 TCRs, dominant at 160-218 and 743-854.

The junction had 6 bases not matched to a gene; V was cut back by 5 bases and J by 0 bases. The germline gives CDR1 SQVTM, CDR2 ANQGSEA. The CDR3 runs 15 residues. The method was immunoSEQ multiplex PCR; TCRdb's version includes in-frame clones alone and lacks a portion of them. In the table there are fewer than 120,000 clones, around nine tenths of which are singletons. The material was peripheral blood, obtained on day 0 of AZD1222 vaccination. V usage is TRBV29-1 and J usage is TRBJ2-2; 7 bases line up with TRBD2. The origin of this receptor is an adult in good health. Here the CDR3 DNA reads TGCAGCGTTTTGCGCGGGGGTACGAACACCGGGGAGCTGTTTTTT. This sequence encodes CSVLRGGTNTGELFF.